This T cell receptor beta chain was retrieved from a study of neoadjuvant anti-PD-1 for oral cavity cancer. Study background: Nivolumab at 3 mg/kg was mostly given biweekly, three to four doses, pre-surgery. Patients without progression got a fourth dose around day 43.

Germline V lookup: CDR1 KGHSH, CDR2 LQKENI. V was clipped by 0 bases and J by 5 bases, with 8 bases between them. This CDR3 comprises 13 residues. This clone was observed a handful of times. Stage II-IVA oral cavity squamous cell carcinoma was new and untreated by systemic or radiation therapy. The data were produced by immunoSEQ multiplex PCR, yet TCRdb's version contains in-frame clones alone and is incomplete. In the table there are just over 14,000 clones, 65% to 80% of which are singletons. The sequences come from PBMCs, collected before nivolumab (anti-PD-1) treatment. The clonotype was recovered from a person aged 40-85 years with oral cavity squamous cell carcinoma. This rearrangement joins TRBV18 to TRBJ2-7, with unresolved D. This CDR3 reads CASSPPAVDEQYF. The CDR3 DNA is TGTGCCAGCTCACCACCTGCCGTCGACGAGCAGTACTTC. Full variable domain (rest looked up from reference TRBV18 and TRBJ2-7): NAGVMQNPRHLVRRRGQEARLRCSPMKGHSHVYWYRQLPEEGLKFMVYLQKENIIDESGMPKERFSAEFPKEGPSILRIQQVVRGDSAAYFCASSPPAVDEQYFGPGTRLTVT.